This T cell receptor beta chain was profiled in a study of technical replicates of blood from a few donors. TCRdb keeps only in-frame clones here, not all; method: immunoSEQ multiplex PCR. The data show 50,000 to 65,000 clones, about 92% seen once. Looked up from germline, CDR1 is KGHSH and CDR2 is LQKENI. The CDR3 extends over 14 amino acids. Trimming cost V 3 bases and J 0 bases, with 8 bases left between them. Sequencing input: PBMCs. The V call is TRBV18, the J call TRBJ1-2, with D unclear. This TCR came from a human donor in good health. Some clones in this sample may be carry-over from other donors' samples. The DNA for the CDR3 is TGTGCCAGCTCACCCCAAGCCACTAACTATGGCTACACCTTC. Protein sequence: CASSPQATNYGYTF.